Presented here are 29 T cell receptor beta chains from one specimen sequenced in a study of Graves' ophthalmopathy and Graves' hyperthyroidism. Transcripts of RNA were the source for amplifying TCR beta CDR3 regions. An initial RT-PCR round employing HTBI primers preceded a second-round multiplex PCR. TCRdb re-called the multiplex PCR reads with MiXCR, one entry per CDR3 protein. The table shows 350,000 or so distinct CDR3 sequences, with roughly 15% occurring only once. Sequencing was carried out using peripheral blood. The receptors shown here come from an adult man with Graves' ophthalmopathy.

Many counts were recorded for this clonotype. V is TRBV19 and J is TRBJ2-7; the match to TRBD2 covers 10 bases. With 6 bases clipped from V and 4 bases from J, the junction kept 6 bases outside the gene matches. The CDR3 has 14 residues. Germline V lookup: CDR1 LNHDA, CDR2 SQIVND (reference sequence). CDR3 DNA: TGTGCCAGTAGAATGGCTAGCGGGAGTTACGAGCAGTACTTC. Translation: CASRMASGSYEQYF.

This clonotype was seen ten or more times. The chain combines TRBV5-1 with TRBJ1-3; no clear D gene. Germline V lookup: CDR1 SGHRS, CDR2 YFSETQ. This CDR3 is 15 amino acids long. Trimming stripped 3 bases from V and 9 bases from J, with 19 bases between. The CDR3 reads CASSSNGPSGGTIYF. The DNA for the CDR3 is TGCGCCAGCAGCTCAAATGGGCCCAGTGGCGGCACCATATATTTT.

This clonotype has ten or more counts. The rearrangement uses TRBV7-8 and TRBJ1-1, with D possibly being TRBD1 (5 bases). Trimming took 4 bases from V and 0 from J, leaving 9 bases between them. CDR1 is SGHVS and CDR2 is FQNEAQ in the germline V gene. The CDR3 sequence is 14 residues long. Here the CDR3 DNA reads TGTGCCAGCAGCTGGGACGGGATGAACACTGAAGCTTTCTTT. It codes for CASSWDGMNTEAFF.

This clonotype was detected many times. The chain joins TRBV6-1 to TRBJ2-6; 9 bases line up with TRBD1. CDR3 size: 17 residues. Germline CDR1 MNHNS, CDR2 SASEGT. Trimming took 6 bases from V and 1 from J; bases not matched to a gene: 7. The CDR3 sequence: CASRRDRDVSGANVLTF. CDR3 bases: TGTGCCAGCAGGCGGGACAGGGACGTATCTGGGGCCAACGTCCTGACTTTC.

This chain uses TRBV24-1 with TRBJ2-5; 12 nucleotides line up with TRBD2. Germline V gene data show CDR1 as KGHDR and CDR2 as SFDVKD. The CDR3 is 15 residues long. Losses at the gene ends were 3 bases for V and 4 bases for J; bases not matched to a gene: 2. The DNA of the CDR3 is TGTGCCACCAGTGATCCGGGACTAGCGGGAGAGACCCAGTACTTC. Translation: CATSDPGLAGETQYF.

This clonotype was recorded many times. This chain connects TRBV6-4 to TRBJ1-2; 9 bases map to TRBD1. CDR3 length: 17 residues. Germline-derived CDR1 and CDR2 are MRHNA and SNTAGT. V dropped 1 base and J dropped 1; count of bases not matched to a gene: 7. The CDR3 nucleotides are TGTGCCAGCAGTGACTATTTACAGGGGGCCCTTAACTATGGCTACACCTTC. Translated: CASSDYLQGALNYGYTF.

This clonotype was counted at least ten times. The genes are TRBV19 and TRBJ1-2; a possible D gene is TRBD1 (6 bases). The CDR3 covers 15 residues. V lost 1 base and J 5 bases, leaving 14 bases between the germline ends. The V gene's germline CDR1 is LNHDA and CDR2 SQIVND (reference sequence). The DNA of the CDR3 is TGTGCCAGTAGTATAGGAGCAGGGGATTTTTATGGCTACACCTTC. This encodes CASSIGAGDFYGYTF.

There are a few counts of this clonotype. This could be a read error, since a much larger clone is one nucleotide away. The J gene is TRBJ1-3, the V gene TRBV10-3, with 8 bases identical to TRBD1. After removal of 3 bases from V and 8 bases from J, the junction contained 12 bases not matched to a gene. Germline V gives CDR1 ENHRY, CDR2 SYGVKD. CDR3 length equals 16 residues. The CDR3 spells CAISESRTGRTDTIYF. The CDR3 region has the DNA TGTGCCATCAGTGAAAGTCGGACAGGGAGGACGGACACCATATATTTT.

This clonotype was seen repeatedly, ten times or more. This sequence joins TRBV5-1 and TRBJ1-2; 7 bases align to TRBD1. The CDR3 extends over 15 amino acids. The V gene's germline CDR1 is SGHRS and CDR2 YFSETQ. The junction had 11 bases not matched to a gene; V was cut back by 4 bases and J by 5 bases. The CDR3 protein is CASSPTLGQLYGYTF. CDR3 coding DNA: TGCGCCAGCAGCCCAACCCTGGGACAGCTATATGGCTACACCTTC.

This clonotype was detected ten times or more. This chain connects TRBV6-5 to TRBJ2-5; weak D call: TRBD2 (6 bases). The CDR3 extends over 14 amino acids. The V and J ends lost 0 bases and 4 bases respectively, with 9 bases between them. The germline gives CDR1 MNHEY, CDR2 SVGAGI. This CDR3 reads CASSYSPGAETQYF. The CDR3 DNA sequence: TGTGCCAGCAGTTACTCTCCGGGAGCAGAGACCCAGTACTTC.

This clonotype was counted many times. The genes are TRBV5-6 and TRBJ2-5; 7 bases match TRBD1. CDR1 is SGHDT and CDR2 is YYEEEE in the germline V gene. The CDR3 has 15 amino acids. The V gene end was trimmed by 6 bases and the J gene end by 2 bases; junction bases not matched to a gene: 10. CDR3 sequence: CASTNRQGPQETQYF. The CDR3 nucleotides read TGTGCCAGCACCAACCGACAGGGCCCTCAAGAGACCCAGTACTTC.

In this sample, this clonotype turned up many times. It may be a read error: a sequence one base away is much more abundant. The chain employs TRBV25-1 and TRBJ2-5, with unresolved D. Germline V lookup: CDR1 MGHDK, CDR2 SYGVNS. CDR3 size: 11 residues. Trimming left V 3 bases short and J 5 bases short, with 4 bases between. DNA of the CDR3: TGTGCCAGCAGTGATTGGGAGACCCAGTACTTC. It codes for CASSDWETQYF.

This clonotype was seen repeatedly, ten times or more. The chain recombines TRBV29-1 with TRBJ2-7; the D call may be TRBD1 or TRBD2 (5 bases each). Between the trimmed V and J ends, which lost 4 bases and 4 bases, there was a span of 11 bases. CDR3 length: 12 residues. Germline V lookup: CDR1 SQVTM, CDR2 ANQGSEA. The CDR3 DNA follows: TGCAGCGTTGGGGACGGGTCTTACGAGCAGTACTTC. This gives the protein CSVGDGSYEQYF.

This clonotype was picked up many times. The V call is TRBV13, the J call TRBJ2-2; TRBD1 might be the D (6 bases). The germline V gene encodes CDR1 PRHDT and CDR2 FYEKMQ (reference sequence). The CDR3 runs to 16 residues. V dropped 3 bases and J dropped 1 base, with 12 bases sitting between them. CDR3 sequence: CASSFKGERNTGELFF. The CDR3 bases are TGTGCCAGCAGCTTTAAGGGGGAGAGGAACACCGGGGAGCTGTTTTTT. Looking up the rest from reference TRBV13 and TRBJ2-2 gives the full variable domain: AAGVIQSPRHLIKEKRETATLKCYPIPRHDTVYWYQQGPGQDPQFLISFYEKMQSDKGSIPDRFSAQQFSDYHSELNMSSLELGDSALYFCASSFKGERNTGELFFGEGSRLTVL.

This clonotype showed up many times. The J gene is TRBJ2-7, the V gene TRBV6-2 or TRBV6-3; 7 bases map to TRBD1. The CDR3 is made up of 15 amino acids. Germline V gene lookup returns CDR1 MNHEY and CDR2 SVGEGT. V gave up 6 bases and J gave up 3 bases; unmatched junction bases: 11. As DNA, the CDR3 is TGTGCCAGCAGCCTAGGACAGGTAAAACTCTACGAGCAGTACTTC. This translates into CASSLGQVKLYEQYF.

The J gene is TRBJ1-5, the V gene TRBV12-3 or TRBV12-4, with D perhaps TRBD1 (5 bases). This CDR3 comprises 13 residues. Between the trimmed V and J ends, which lost 5 bases and 7 bases, there was a span of 12 bases. This CDR3 is CASSGYRGQPQHF. As DNA, the CDR3 is TGTGCCAGCAGTGGGTACCGGGGGCAGCCCCAGCATTTT.

This clonotype was recorded many times. The chain has TRBV24-1 and TRBJ2-2, with D maybe TRBD1 (6 bases). Between the trimmed V and J ends, which lost 6 bases and 7 bases, there was a span of 14 bases. Germline loops: CDR1 KGHDR, CDR2 SFDVKD. CDR3 size: 14 residues. The CDR3 sequence is CATSLQGLDGELFF. CDR3 nucleotides: TGTGCCACCAGTCTCCAGGGGCTGGACGGGGAGCTGTTTTTT.

Regarding this clonotype: A read error may explain this, as a much larger clone is one base away. V and J are TRBV6-1 and TRBJ2-7; D gene ambiguous. This CDR3 comprises 12 residues. Trimming left V 8 bases short and J 2 bases short, with 10 bases between. In germline, CDR1 is MNHNS, CDR2 SASEGT. CDR3 sequence: CASGVATYEQYF. The CDR3 DNA reads TGTGCCAGCGGAGTTGCGACCTACGAGCAGTACTTC.

Many counts were recorded for this clonotype. V gene TRBV5-1 combines with J gene TRBJ2-7, with D perhaps TRBD2 (5 bases). Germline-derived CDR1 and CDR2 are SGHRS and YFSETQ. The CDR3 is made up of 13 amino acids. The ends were cut back, 1 base at V and 6 bases at J, with 11 bases in the middle. CDR3 amino acids: CASSLTSSGEQYF. CDR3 DNA: TGCGCCAGCAGCTTGACTTCCAGCGGCGAGCAGTACTTC.

This clonotype has at least ten counts. The chain has TRBV6-2 or TRBV6-3 and TRBJ2-7; 11 nucleotides agree with TRBD1. The CDR3 has 15 residues. Unmatched junction bases numbered 7, after V lost 2 bases and J lost 7 bases. Germline V gene lookup returns CDR1 MNHEY and CDR2 SVGEGT. In DNA form, the CDR3 reads TGTGCCAGCAGTTACCTCCGGACAGGGGGCTCTGAGCAGTACTTC. It yields the protein CASSYLRTGGSEQYF.

The V call is TRBV20-1, the J call TRBJ2-5; TRBD1 might be the D (6 bases). The length of the CDR3 is 14 residues. Per germline, CDR1 DFQATT and CDR2 SNEGSKA (reference sequence). The V and J ends lost 5 bases and 1 base respectively, with 14 bases between them. CDR3 residues: CSARKQGFQETQYF. DNA of the CDR3: TGCAGTGCTCGTAAACAGGGTTTCCAAGAGACCCAGTACTTC.

This clonotype was seen ten or more times. The CDR3 reads CASSDAARTGLNQPQHF. Here the CDR3 DNA reads TGTGCCAGCAGTGACGCCGCAAGAACAGGGCTCAATCAGCCCCAGCATTTT. The V gene is TRBV6-4, the J gene TRBJ1-5; a possible D gene is TRBD1 (6 bases). The CDR3 is made up of 17 amino acids. V was clipped by 2 bases and J by 3 bases, with 17 bases between them. Germline CDR1 MRHNA, CDR2 SNTAGT.

The table lists this clonotype with many counts. The chain combines TRBV11-2 with TRBJ1-1; no clear D gene. CDR1 and CDR2 from the germline V gene are SGHAT and FQNNGV. V shed 3 bases and J shed 7 bases, with 9 bases lying between them. The CDR3 consists of 12 residues. This CDR3 reads CASSLGTFEAFF. As DNA, the CDR3 is TGTGCCAGCAGCTTGGGCACCTTTGAAGCTTTCTTT.

Many counts were recorded for this clonotype. The rearrangement uses TRBV6-5 and TRBJ2-5, with D perhaps matching TRBD1 or TRBD2 (5 bases each). The germline CDR1 and CDR2 sequences are MNHEY and SVGAGI. Between the trimmed V and J ends, which lost 2 bases and 2 bases, there was a span of 18 bases. The CDR3 sequence is 17 residues long. CDR3 DNA sequence: TGTGCCAGCAGTTACCCCGTGGGTAGCGAGGGGCAAGAGACCCAGTACTTC. Residues: CASSYPVGSEGQETQYF.

Ten or more counts support this clonotype. The V gene is TRBV2, the J gene TRBJ1-6, with TRBD1 matching over 7 bases. The trim removed 3 bases at V and 2 bases at J, leaving 1 base unmatched. The CDR3 is made up of 15 amino acids. Germline V CDR1 and CDR2: SNHLY, FYNNEI. The chain's CDR3 is CASSDRGAYNSPLHF. The DNA of the CDR3 is TGTGCCAGCAGTGACAGGGGGGCCTATAATTCACCCCTCCACTTT.

This clonotype appeared many times. This sequence joins TRBV18 and TRBJ2-5; TRBD2 aligns across 8 bases. Per the germline V gene, CDR1 is KGHSH and CDR2 is LQKENI. V lost 2 bases and J lost 3; bases outside the gene matches: 5. This CDR3 region has 15 residues. The CDR3 is CASSPMRAGEETQYF. The CDR3, as DNA: TGTGCCAGCTCACCAATGAGAGCGGGAGAAGAGACCCAGTACTTC. Filled out from reference TRBV18 and TRBJ2-5, the complete variable domain reads NAGVMQNPRHLVRRRGQEARLRCSPMKGHSHVYWYRQLPEEGLKFMVYLQKENIIDESGMPKERFSAEFPKEGPSILRIQQVVRGDSAAYFCASSPMRAGEETQYFGPGTRLLVL.

At least ten counts were recorded for this clonotype. The chain has TRBV3-1 and TRBJ1-2; 10 positions agree with TRBD1. The CDR3 is 13 residues long. Germline assignment: CDR1 LGHDT and CDR2 YNNKEL (reference sequence). V was pared by 7 bases and J by 7 bases, with 6 bases of the junction left unmatched. The CDR3 spells CASTPGTGVGYTF. CDR3 bases: TGTGCCAGCACCCCGGGGACAGGGGTTGGCTACACCTTC.

This clonotype appeared many times. This sequence joins TRBV20-1 and TRBJ1-2, with D uncertain. Germline loops: CDR1 DFQATT, CDR2 SNEGSKA (reference sequence). This CDR3 is 13 amino acids long. Trimming removed 3 bases at V and 5 bases at J, with 13 bases between. Here the CDR3 reads CSASGPTGYGYTF. CDR3 DNA sequence: TGCAGTGCTAGTGGACCCACTGGGTATGGCTACACCTTC.

This clonotype was counted many times. The chain has TRBV7-9 and TRBJ2-7, with TRBD1 identical over 10 bases. Germline trimming cut 6 bases from V and 7 bases from J; bases unmatched to any gene: 6. This CDR3 region has 13 residues. CDR1 and CDR2 (germline): SEHNR, FQNEAQ (reference sequence). The CDR3 loop is CASRIDRGHEQYF. CDR3 sequence (DNA): TGTGCCAGCAGGATCGACAGGGGGCATGAGCAGTACTTC. The variable domain in full, with the rest retrieved from reference TRBV7-9 and TRBJ2-7, is DTGVSQNPRHKITKRGQNVTFRCDPISEHNRLYWYRQTLGQGPEFLTYFQNEAQLEKSRLLSDRFSAERPKGSFSTLEIQRTEQGDSAMYLCASRIDRGHEQYFGPGTRLTVT.